The next 7 T cell receptor beta chains were all read from a single sample in a study of HIV-infected patients and healthy controls. Antiretroviral therapy had run roughly three months, about 14 weeks, before follow-up blood collection. All unsorted peripheral T cells were captured because whole blood was used without fractionation. cDNA was made from roughly 470 ng RNA using alpha and beta constant primers. Separate chain-specific third strand synthesis with multiplexing indices produced the alpha and beta libraries. In TCRdb, the 5' RACE reads were re-called with MiXCR into one record per CDR3 protein. The sample consists of some 8,100 distinct CDR3 sequences, about 7% of them appearing once. Material: blood, obtained during antiretroviral therapy. These receptors all stem from an adult with HIV infection.

This clonotype occurred many times. In a library made to pick up alpha chains, this beta chain is a stray read with a size that means little. This rearrangement joins TRBV6-1 to TRBJ2-3, with a weak D call TRBD2 (6 bases). Germline loops: CDR1 MNHNS, CDR2 SASEGT. The CDR3 runs 18 residues. Trimming took 2 bases from V and 3 from J, leaving 21 bases between them. This CDR3 reads CASSEWVGEGGVTDTQYF. As DNA, the CDR3 is TGTGCCAGCAGTGAATGGGTAGGGGAAGGCGGGGTGACAGATACGCAGTATTTT.

This clonotype came up many times. With the library built for alpha chains, this beta chain is off target and its frequency is not meaningful. This chain links TRBV11-2 with TRBJ2-1; D uncertain. V was shortened by 7 bases and J by 0 bases, with 10 bases between the two germline ends. The CDR3 loop spans 14 amino acids. Germline CDR1 is SGHAT and CDR2 is FQNNGV. The CDR3: CASTPGLSYNEQFF. The CDR3 region has the DNA TGTGCCAGCACCCCGGGCCTCTCCTACAATGAGCAGTTCTTC.

This clonotype is medium-sized by share. This beta chain slipped into a library made for alpha chains as a stray read, so its size is not meaningful. The chain combines TRBV7-2 with TRBJ2-3; perhaps D is TRBD1 or TRBD2 (6 bases each). The CDR3 has 17 amino acids. Germline CDR1 reads SGHTA; CDR2 reads FQGNSA. Trimming pared 4 bases from V and 3 bases from J, leaving 20 bases between. The CDR3 spells CASSSLTGAEWTDTQYF. CDR3 nucleotides: TGTGCCAGCAGCTCCCTGACGGGGGCGGAGTGGACAGATACGCAGTATTTT.

At least ten counts were recorded for this clonotype. This beta chain appears as a stray read in a library generated for alpha chains; its size is not informative. The J gene is TRBJ2-1, the V gene TRBV5-6; no definite D call. Trimming took off 4 bases at V and 8 bases at J, with 13 bases between the two ends. Germline CDR1 is SGHDT and CDR2 is YYEEEE. The CDR3 is 13 amino acids. CDR3 nucleotides: TGTGCCAGCAGCCACGAACCCCCCGATGAGCAGTTCTTC. It yields the protein CASSHEPPDEQFF. Full variable domain (rest looked up from reference TRBV5-6 and TRBJ2-1): DAGVTQSPTHLIKTRGQQVTLRCSPKSGHDTVSWYQQALGQGPQFIFQYYEEEERQRGNFPDRFSGHQFPNYSSELNVNALLLGDSALYLCASSHEPPDEQFFGPGTRLTVL.

In its sample, this clonotype was seen many times. This beta chain lies outside the target of a library built for alpha chains; its clone size means little. This chain links TRBV14 with TRBJ2-3; D ambiguous. Per germline, CDR1 SGHDN and CDR2 FVKESK. The length of the CDR3 is 15 residues. With 0 bases removed from V and 5 bases from J, the gap between germline ends came to 12 bases. The CDR3 loop is CASSQDFPPKDTQYF. CDR3 coding DNA: TGTGCCAGCAGCCAAGATTTCCCCCCGAAAGATACGCAGTATTTT. The full variable domain, completed using reference TRBV14 and TRBJ2-3, is EAGVTQFPSHSVIEKGQTVTLRCDPISGHDNLYWYRRVMGKEIKFLLHFVKESKQDESGMPNNRFLAERTGGTYSTLKVQPAELEDSGVYFCASSQDFPPKDTQYFGPGTRLTVL.

This clonotype was found many times. This beta chain came through as a stray read in a library set up for alpha chains, and its size says little. J is TRBJ2-1 and V is TRBV6-5, with D possibly TRBD2 on 7 matching bases. From germline, CDR1 is MNHEY and CDR2 SVGAGI. This CDR3 region has 16 residues. The V end lost 4 bases, the J end lost 7 bases, and 20 bases lay between the germline ends. The chain's CDR3 is CASSLSPGGPRNEQFF. The DNA for the CDR3 is TGTGCCAGCAGTTTGTCACCCGGGGGGCCCCGGAATGAGCAGTTCTTC.

This clonotype was detected ten times or more. This beta chain is a stray sequence in a library constructed for alpha chains; its clone size is not meaningful. The chain combines TRBV6-5 with TRBJ2-5, with D unresolved. The V gene lost 4 bases and the J gene lost 5 bases, with 14 bases spanning the gap. Germline V lookup: CDR1 MNHEY, CDR2 SVGAGI. The CDR3 contains 14 residues. The CDR3 DNA reads TGTGCCAGCAGTTCCACTTTGCGAAGGGAGACCCAGTACTTC. Protein: CASSSTLRRETQYF.